This paragraph reports one TCR beta chain. The data belong to a study of blood T cell repertoires in COVID-19. Repertoires were generated with immunoSEQ multiplex PCR, while TCRdb's copy carries only in-frame clones and drops some. The profile covers over 250,000 clones, with approximately 86% appearing a single time and around 1% taken by the ten largest. The CDR3 spans 12 residues. Germline V gene sequence: CDR1 MGHDK, CDR2 SYGVNS. V lost 4 bases and J lost 2, with 6 bases in between. Sequencing was carried out using PBMCs or T cells enriched from blood (not recorded which). The chain has TRBV25-1 and TRBJ2-7; D might be TRBD2 (6 bases). The TCR comes from a woman aged 25 to 39 who had recovered from COVID-19. The CDR3 DNA reads as TGTGCCAGCAGTGGGAGGGCCTACGAGCAGTACTTC. This codes for CASSGRAYEQYF.